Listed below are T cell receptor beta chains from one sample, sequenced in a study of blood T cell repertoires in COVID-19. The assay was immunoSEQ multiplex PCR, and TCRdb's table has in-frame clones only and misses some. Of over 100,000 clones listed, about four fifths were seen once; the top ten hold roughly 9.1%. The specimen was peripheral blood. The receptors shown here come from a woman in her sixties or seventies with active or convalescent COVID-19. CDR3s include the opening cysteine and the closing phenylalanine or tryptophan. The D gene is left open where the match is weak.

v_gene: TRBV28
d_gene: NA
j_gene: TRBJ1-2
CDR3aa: CASSLVQNYGYTF
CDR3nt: TGTGCCAGCAGTTTAGTACAGAACTATGGCTACACCTTC

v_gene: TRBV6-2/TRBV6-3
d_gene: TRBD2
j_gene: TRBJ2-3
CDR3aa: CASSYRLAGADTQYF
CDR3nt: TGTGCCAGCAGTTACCGTTTAGCGGGGGCGGATACGCAGTATTTT

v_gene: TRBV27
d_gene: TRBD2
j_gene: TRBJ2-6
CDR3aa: CASSVLGLAGFSSGANVLTF
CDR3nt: TGTGCCAGCAGTGTACTGGGACTAGCGGGGTTTAGCTCTGGGGCCAACGTCCTGACTTTC

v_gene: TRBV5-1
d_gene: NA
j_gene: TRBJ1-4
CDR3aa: CASSLRVGELEKLFF
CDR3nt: TGCGCCAGCAGCTTGCGGGTCGGGGAACTTGAAAAACTGTTTTTT

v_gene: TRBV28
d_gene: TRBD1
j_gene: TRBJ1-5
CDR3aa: CASSPLGQGYQPQHF
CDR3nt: TGTGCCAGCAGCCCATTGGGACAGGGTTACCAGCCCCAGCATTTT

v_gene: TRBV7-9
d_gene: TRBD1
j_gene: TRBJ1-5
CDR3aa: CASSYGTGSNQPQHF
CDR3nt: TGTGCCAGCAGCTACGGGACAGGCAGCAATCAGCCCCAGCATTTT

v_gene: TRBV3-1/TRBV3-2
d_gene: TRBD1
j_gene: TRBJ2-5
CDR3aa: CASSPPGTGVKETQYF
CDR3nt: TGTGCCAGCAGCCCGCCAGGGACAGGGGTAAAAGAGACCCAGTACTTC

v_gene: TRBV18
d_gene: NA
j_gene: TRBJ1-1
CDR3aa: CASSNQGEAFF
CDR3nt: TGTGCCAGCTCGAACCAGGGGGAAGCTTTCTTT

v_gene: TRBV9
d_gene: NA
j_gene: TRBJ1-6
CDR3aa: CASSPRYNSPLHF
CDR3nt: TGTGCCAGCAGCCCCCGCTATAATTCACCCCTCCACTTT

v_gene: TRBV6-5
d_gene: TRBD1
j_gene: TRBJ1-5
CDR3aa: CASKLQGALNQPQHF
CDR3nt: TGTGCCAGCAAGCTACAGGGGGCCCTTAATCAGCCCCAGCATTTT

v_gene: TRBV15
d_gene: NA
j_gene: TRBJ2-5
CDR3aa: CATSRDAAGGTQYF
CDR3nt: TGTGCCACCAGCAGAGATGCTGCGGGCGGGACCCAGTACTTC

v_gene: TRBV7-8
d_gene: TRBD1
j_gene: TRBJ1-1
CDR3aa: CASSPQGAVSTEAFF
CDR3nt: TGTGCCAGCAGCCCCCAGGGGGCGGTCTCAACTGAAGCTTTCTTT

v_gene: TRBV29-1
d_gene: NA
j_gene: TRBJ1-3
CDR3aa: CSVEISAGNTIYF
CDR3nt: TGCAGCGTTGAAATTAGCGCTGGAAACACCATATATTTT